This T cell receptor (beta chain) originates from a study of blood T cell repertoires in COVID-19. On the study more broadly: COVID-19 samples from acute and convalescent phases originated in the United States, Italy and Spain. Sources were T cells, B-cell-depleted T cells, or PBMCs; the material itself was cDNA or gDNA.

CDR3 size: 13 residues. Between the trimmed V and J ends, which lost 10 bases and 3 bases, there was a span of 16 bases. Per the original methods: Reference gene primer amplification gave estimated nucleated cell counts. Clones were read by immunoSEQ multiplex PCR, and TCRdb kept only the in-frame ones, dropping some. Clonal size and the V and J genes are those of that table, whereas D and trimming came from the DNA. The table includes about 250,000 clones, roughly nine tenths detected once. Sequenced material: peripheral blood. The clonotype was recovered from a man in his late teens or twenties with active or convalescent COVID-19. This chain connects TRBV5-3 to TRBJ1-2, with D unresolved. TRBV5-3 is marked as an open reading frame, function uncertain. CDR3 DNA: TGTGCCGGCAATTCCCCCGTGGACTATGGCTACACCTTC. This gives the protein CAGNSPVDYGYTF.